Sequencing of this T cell receptor beta chain was carried out in a study of blood T cell repertoires in COVID-19. Overall study: Both acute and convalescent COVID-19 samples were obtained from the United States, Italy and Spain.

Original handling: From reference gene primer amplification, estimates of nucleated cell counts were derived. Method: immunoSEQ multiplex PCR; TCRdb's copy keeps in-frame clones and lacks some. D and trimming were read from the DNA, whereas the V and J calls and clone size are those reported in that table. The sample consists of more than 100,000 clones, roughly 89% of them appearing once. V dropped 5 bases and J dropped 7; count of bases not matched to a gene: 7. Germline assignment: CDR1 ENHRY and CDR2 SYGVKD. The CDR3 contains 14 residues. Living in 25 or so US areas, the participants were between roughly 18 and 90 years of age. Self-reported history from a screening survey and questionnaire set each donor's cohort.

Material: PBMCs or T cells enriched from blood (not recorded which). The chain combines TRBV10-3 with TRBJ1-2; 10 nucleotides align to TRBD1. The receptor comes from a young woman who had recovered from COVID-19. The CDR3 bases are TGTGCCATCAGTCCGACAGGGGGCGACGGTGGCTACACCTTC. Its protein product is CAISPTGGDGGYTF.